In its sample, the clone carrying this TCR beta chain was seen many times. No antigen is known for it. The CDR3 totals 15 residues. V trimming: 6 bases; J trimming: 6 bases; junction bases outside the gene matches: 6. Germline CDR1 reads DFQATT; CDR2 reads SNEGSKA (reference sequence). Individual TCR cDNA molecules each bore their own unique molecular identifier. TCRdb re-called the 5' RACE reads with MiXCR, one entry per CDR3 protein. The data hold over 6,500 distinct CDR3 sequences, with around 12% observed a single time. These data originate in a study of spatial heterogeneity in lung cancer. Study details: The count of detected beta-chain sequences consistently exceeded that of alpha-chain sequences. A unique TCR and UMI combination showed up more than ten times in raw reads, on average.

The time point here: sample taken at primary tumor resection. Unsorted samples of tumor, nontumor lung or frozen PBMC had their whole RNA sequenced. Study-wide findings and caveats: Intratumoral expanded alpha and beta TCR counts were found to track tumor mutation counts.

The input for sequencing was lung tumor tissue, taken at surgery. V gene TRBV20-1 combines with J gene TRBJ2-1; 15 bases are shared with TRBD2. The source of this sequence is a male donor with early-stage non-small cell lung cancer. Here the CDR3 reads CSAQGTSGGSNEQFF. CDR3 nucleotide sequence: TGCAGTGCACAAGGGACTAGCGGGGGGTCCAATGAGCAGTTCTTC.